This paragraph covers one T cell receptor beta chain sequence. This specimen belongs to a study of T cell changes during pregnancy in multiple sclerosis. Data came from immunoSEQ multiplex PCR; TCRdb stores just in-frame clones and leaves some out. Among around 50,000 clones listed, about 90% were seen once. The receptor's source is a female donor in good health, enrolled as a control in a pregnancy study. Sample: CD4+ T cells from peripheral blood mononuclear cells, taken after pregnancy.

CDR3 bases: TGCAGTGCTACGACAAAAGATACGCAGTATTTT. As protein: CSATTKDTQYF. This rearrangement joins TRBV20-1 to TRBJ2-3; the D is unclear. Germline values: CDR1 DFQATT, CDR2 SNEGSKA (reference sequence). CDR3 length: 11 amino acids. Deletions cut 4 bases from V and 5 bases from J, with 7 bases between.